There are a few counts of the clone carrying this TCR beta chain. The sample comes from a study of blood T cell repertoires in COVID-19. Study-wide context: PBMCs, B-cell-depleted T cells, or T cells were the source of the cDNA or gDNA that made up the material.

This table comes from immunoSEQ multiplex PCR, and its TCRdb copy is limited to in-frame clones, with some not included. The table records hundreds of thousands of clones, less than 85% of them present only once. The CDR3 contains 13 residues. Trimming stripped 0 bases from V and 6 bases from J, with 8 bases between. In germline, CDR1 is SGHVS, CDR2 FQNEAQ. The chain uses TRBV7-8 and TRBJ1-2; TRBD1 might be the D (5 bases). The sequenced material came from PBMCs or T cells enriched from blood (not recorded which). This clonotype originated in a young woman who had been exposed to COVID-19. CDR3 DNA sequence: TGTGCCAGCAGCTTAGCGGGGGGGGATGGCTACACCTTC. Its protein product is CASSLAGGDGYTF.